This T cell receptor (beta chain) was sequenced in a study of glioma-infiltrating T cells. Study as a whole: WHO grade II oligodendrogliomas or astrocytomas, plus non-recurrent WHO grade IV glioblastomas, were sampled. Presurgical dexamethasone in glioma patients lasted six or fewer days. Target coverage was 4.5- to 10-fold for roughly 1 million blood T cells.

Findings and limits, study-wide: Above-expected tissue-blood divergence occurred in all gliomas, most in low-grade ones.

As concerns this clonotype: No antigen is known for it.

CDR3 length: 15 amino acids. Trimming shortened V by 11 bases and J by 5 bases, and 25 bases separated the two germline ends. Per germline, CDR1 LNHDA and CDR2 SQIVND (reference sequence). TCR alpha and beta CDR3 regions were amplified from RNA using iRepertoire nested multiplex PCR. MiXCR, run by TCRdb on the multiplex PCR reads, gives a single entry per CDR3 protein. The sample records about 380,000 distinct CDR3 sequences, roughly two fifths being singletons. This chain connects TRBV19 to TRBJ2-7, with D unresolved. Sequencing was done on a sample of glioma tissue, nonneoplastic brain tissue, or PBMCs (not recorded which). The sequence was obtained from a human donor with low-grade glioma or glioblastoma, undergoing nonglioma brain surgery, or in good health (not recorded which). The CDR3 sequence is CAGTPRVLPYNEQYF. CDR3 bases: TGTGCCGGTACTCCTCGGGTCCTTCCCTACAACGAGCAGTACTTC.